The T cell receptor (beta chain) under discussion was sequenced for a study of blood T cell repertoires in COVID-19. The wider study: There were acute and convalescent COVID-19 samples, and they came from the United States, Italy and Spain.

Those enrolled, adults aged roughly 18 to 89 years, came from about 24 US areas. Per the original data handling: Cell counts per sample came from amplifying reference gene primers. Method: immunoSEQ multiplex PCR; TCRdb's copy keeps in-frame clones and lacks some. That table gives V, J and clone size, and the DNA gave D and trimming. Among around 190,000 clones listed, more than 70% were seen once. Material: PBMCs or T cells enriched from blood (not recorded which). The sequence came from a man aged 35 to 55 with acute COVID-19.

Here the CDR3 DNA reads TGTGCCAGCAGACCTGCCGGCGGGCTCAATCAGTACTTC. This translates into CASRPAGGLNQYF. The chain uses TRBV11-2 and TRBJ2-7; D possibly corresponds to TRBD2 (5 bases). The CDR3 is 13 residues long. V gave up 6 bases and J gave up 10 bases, with 19 bases separating them. Germline V gene data show CDR1 as SGHAT and CDR2 as FQNNGV.